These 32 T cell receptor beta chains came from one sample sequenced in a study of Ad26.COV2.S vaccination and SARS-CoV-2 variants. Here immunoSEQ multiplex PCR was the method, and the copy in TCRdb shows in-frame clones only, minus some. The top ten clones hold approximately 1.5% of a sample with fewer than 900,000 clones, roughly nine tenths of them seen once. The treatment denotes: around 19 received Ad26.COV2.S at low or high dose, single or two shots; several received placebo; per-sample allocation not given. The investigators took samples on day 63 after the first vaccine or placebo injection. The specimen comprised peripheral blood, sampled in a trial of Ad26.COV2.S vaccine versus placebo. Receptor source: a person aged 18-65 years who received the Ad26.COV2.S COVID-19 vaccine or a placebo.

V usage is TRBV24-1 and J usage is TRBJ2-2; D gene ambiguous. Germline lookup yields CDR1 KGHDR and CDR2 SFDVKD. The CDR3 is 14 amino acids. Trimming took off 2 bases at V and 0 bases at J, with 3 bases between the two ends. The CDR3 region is CATSDYSNTGELFF. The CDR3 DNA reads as TGTGCCACCAGTGATTACTCGAACACCGGGGAGCTGTTTTTT.

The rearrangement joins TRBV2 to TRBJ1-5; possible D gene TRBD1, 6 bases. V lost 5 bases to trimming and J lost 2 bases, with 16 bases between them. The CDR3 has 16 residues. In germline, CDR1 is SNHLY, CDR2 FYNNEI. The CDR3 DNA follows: TGTGCCAGCAGTAACGTAGGGGGAAAGGGCAATCAGCCCCAGCATTTT. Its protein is CASSNVGGKGNQPQHF.

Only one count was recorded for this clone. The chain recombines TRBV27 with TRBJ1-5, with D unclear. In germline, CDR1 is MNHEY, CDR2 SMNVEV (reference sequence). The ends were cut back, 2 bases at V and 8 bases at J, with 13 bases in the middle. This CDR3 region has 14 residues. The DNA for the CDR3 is TGTGCCAGCAGTTTAAGGGCAGGACGGGAGCCCCAGCATTTT. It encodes CASSLRAGREPQHF.

The CDR3 loop is CASSESGPINYGYTF. The CDR3 bases are TGTGCCAGCAGTGAATCGGGGCCGATCAATTATGGCTACACCTTC. The rearrangement links TRBV2 to TRBJ1-2, with D possibly matching TRBD1 (5 bases). Trimming left V 2 bases short and J 5 bases short, with 15 bases between. From germline, CDR1 is SNHLY and CDR2 FYNNEI. This CDR3 spans 15 amino acids.

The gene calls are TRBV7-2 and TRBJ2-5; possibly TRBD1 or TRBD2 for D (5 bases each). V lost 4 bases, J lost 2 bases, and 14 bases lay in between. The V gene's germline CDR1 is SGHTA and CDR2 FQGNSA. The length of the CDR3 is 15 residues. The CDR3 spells CASSSGAPMQETQYF. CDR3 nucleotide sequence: TGTGCCAGCAGCTCCGGGGCCCCGATGCAAGAGACCCAGTACTTC.

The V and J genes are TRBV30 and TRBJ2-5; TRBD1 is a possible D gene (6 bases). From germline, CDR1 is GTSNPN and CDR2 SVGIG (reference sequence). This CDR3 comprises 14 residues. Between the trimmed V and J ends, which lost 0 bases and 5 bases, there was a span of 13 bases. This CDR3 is CAWSVIGGLETQYF. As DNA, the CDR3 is TGTGCCTGGAGTGTTATAGGGGGATTGGAGACCCAGTACTTC.

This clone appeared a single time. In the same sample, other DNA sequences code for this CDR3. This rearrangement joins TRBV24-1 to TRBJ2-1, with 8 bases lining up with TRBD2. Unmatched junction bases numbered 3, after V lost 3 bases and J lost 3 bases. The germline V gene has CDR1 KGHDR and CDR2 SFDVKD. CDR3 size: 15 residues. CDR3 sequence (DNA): TGTGCCACCAGTGATCCCAGCGGGAGCTACAATGAGCAGTTCTTC. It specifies CATSDPSGSYNEQFF.

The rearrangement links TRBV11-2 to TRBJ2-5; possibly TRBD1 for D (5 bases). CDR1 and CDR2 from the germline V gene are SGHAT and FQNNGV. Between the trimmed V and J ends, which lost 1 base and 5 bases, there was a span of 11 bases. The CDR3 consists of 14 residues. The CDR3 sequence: CASSLVPGLETQYF. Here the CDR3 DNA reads TGTGCCAGCAGCTTAGTTCCAGGGTTGGAGACCCAGTACTTC.

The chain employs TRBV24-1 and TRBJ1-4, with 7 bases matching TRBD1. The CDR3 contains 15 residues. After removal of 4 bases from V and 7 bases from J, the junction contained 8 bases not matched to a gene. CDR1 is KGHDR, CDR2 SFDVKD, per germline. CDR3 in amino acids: CATSEQDRVGEKLFF. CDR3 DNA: TGTGCCACCAGTGAGCAAGACAGGGTTGGTGAAAAACTGTTTTTT.

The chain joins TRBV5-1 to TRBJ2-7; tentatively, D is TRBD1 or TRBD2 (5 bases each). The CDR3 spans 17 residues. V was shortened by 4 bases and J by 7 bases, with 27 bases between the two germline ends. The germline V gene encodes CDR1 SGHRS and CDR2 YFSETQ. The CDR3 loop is CASSAWRVGRAYGEQYF. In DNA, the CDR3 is TGCGCCAGCAGCGCATGGCGGGTCGGCAGGGCATATGGTGAGCAGTACTTC. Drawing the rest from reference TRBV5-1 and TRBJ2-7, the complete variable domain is KAGVTQTPRYLIKTRGQQVTLSCSPISGHRSVSWYQQTPGQGLQFLFEYFSETQRNKGNFPGRFSGRQFSNSRSEMNVSTLELGDSALYLCASSAWRVGRAYGEQYFGPGTRLTVT.

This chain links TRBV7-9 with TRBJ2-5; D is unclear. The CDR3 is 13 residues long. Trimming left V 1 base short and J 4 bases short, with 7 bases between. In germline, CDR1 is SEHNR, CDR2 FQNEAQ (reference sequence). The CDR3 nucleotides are TGTGCCAGCAGCTTAGTTCCCCGAGAGACCCAGTACTTC. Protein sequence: CASSLVPRETQYF. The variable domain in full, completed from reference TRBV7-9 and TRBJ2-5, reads DTGVSQNPRHKITKRGQNVTFRCDPISEHNRLYWYRQTLGQGPEFLTYFQNEAQLEKSRLLSDRFSAERPKGSFSTLEIQRTEQGDSAMYLCASSLVPRETQYFGPGTRLLVL.

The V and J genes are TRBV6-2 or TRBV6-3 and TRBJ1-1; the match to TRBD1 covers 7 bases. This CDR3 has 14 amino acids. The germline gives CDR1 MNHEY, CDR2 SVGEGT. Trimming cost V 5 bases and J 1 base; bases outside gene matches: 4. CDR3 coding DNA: TGTGCCAGCAGTACACAGGGGTGGAACACTGAAGCTTTCTTT. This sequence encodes CASSTQGWNTEAFF.

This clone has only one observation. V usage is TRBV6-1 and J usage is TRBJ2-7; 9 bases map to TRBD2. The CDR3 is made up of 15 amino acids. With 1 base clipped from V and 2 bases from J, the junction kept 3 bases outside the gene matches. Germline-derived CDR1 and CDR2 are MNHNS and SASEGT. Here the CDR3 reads CASSEGGGGAYEQYF. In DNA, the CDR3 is TGTGCCAGCAGTGAAGGTGGCGGGGGGGCCTACGAGCAGTACTTC.

The CDR3 reads CASSVPGISYNEQFF. The CDR3 DNA reads as TGTGCCAGCAGTGTTCCGGGTATCTCCTACAATGAGCAGTTCTTC. This chain uses TRBV25-1 with TRBJ2-1, with D unclear. V shed 4 bases and J shed 0 bases, with 10 bases lying between them. Germline CDR1 reads MGHDK; CDR2 reads SYGVNS. This CDR3 is built from 15 residues.

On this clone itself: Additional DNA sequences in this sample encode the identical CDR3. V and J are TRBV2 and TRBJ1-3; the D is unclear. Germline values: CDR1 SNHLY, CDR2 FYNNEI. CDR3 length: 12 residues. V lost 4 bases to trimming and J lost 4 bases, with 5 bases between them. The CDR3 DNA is TGTGCCAGCAGTGTCCGGGGAAACACCATATATTTT. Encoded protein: CASSVRGNTIYF.

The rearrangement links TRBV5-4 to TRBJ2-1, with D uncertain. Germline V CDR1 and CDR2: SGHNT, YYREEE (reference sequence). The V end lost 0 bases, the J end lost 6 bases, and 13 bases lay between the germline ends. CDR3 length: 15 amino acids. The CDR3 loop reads CASSLAPGPINEQFF. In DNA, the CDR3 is TGTGCCAGCAGCTTGGCCCCAGGCCCGATCAATGAGCAGTTCTTC.

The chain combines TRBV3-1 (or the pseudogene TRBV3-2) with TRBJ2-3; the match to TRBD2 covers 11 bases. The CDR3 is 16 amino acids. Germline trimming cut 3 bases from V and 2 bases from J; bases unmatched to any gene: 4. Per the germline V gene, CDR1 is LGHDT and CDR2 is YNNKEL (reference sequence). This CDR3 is CASSHLGLADTDTQYF. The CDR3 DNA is TGTGCCAGCAGCCACTTGGGACTAGCGGACACAGATACGCAGTATTTT.

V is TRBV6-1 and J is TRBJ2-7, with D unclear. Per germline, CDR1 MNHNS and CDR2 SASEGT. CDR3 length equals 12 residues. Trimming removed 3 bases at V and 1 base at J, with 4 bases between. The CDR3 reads CASSDRSYEQYF. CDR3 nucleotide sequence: TGTGCCAGCAGTGACAGGTCCTACGAGCAGTACTTC.

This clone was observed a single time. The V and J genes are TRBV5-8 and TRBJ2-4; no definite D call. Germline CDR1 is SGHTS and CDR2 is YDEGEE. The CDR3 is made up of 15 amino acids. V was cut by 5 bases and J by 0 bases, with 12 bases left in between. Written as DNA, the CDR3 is TGTGCCAGCAGGTCCGCCTATTTAGCCAAAAACATTCAGTACTTC. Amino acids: CASRSAYLAKNIQYF.

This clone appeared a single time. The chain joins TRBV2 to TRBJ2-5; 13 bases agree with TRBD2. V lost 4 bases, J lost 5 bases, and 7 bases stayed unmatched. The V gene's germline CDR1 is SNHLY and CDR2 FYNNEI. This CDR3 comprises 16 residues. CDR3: CASSVGLAGVLETQYF. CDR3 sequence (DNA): TGTGCCAGCAGTGTCGGACTAGCGGGGGTGCTGGAGACCCAGTACTTC.

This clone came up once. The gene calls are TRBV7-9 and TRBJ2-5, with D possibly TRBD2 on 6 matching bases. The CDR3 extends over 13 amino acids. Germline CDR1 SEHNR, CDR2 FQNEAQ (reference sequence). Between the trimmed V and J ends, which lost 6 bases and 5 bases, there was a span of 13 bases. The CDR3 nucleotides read TGTGCCAGCAGTGCCGTCCGGGGGGAGACCCAGTACTTC. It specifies CASSAVRGETQYF.

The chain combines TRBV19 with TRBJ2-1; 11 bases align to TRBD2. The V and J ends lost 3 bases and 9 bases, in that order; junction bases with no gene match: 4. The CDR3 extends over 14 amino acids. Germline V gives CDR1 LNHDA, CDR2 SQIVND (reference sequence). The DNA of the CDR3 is TGTGCCAGTAGTATCGGACTAGCGGGTGTTGAGCAGTTCTTC. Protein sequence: CASSIGLAGVEQFF.

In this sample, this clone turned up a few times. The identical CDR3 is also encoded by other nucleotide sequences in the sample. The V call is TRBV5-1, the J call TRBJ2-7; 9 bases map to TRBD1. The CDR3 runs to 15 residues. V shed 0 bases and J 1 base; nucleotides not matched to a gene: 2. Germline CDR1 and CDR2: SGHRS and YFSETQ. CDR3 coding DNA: TGCGCCAGCAGCTTGGCCGGGACAGGGTCCTACGAGCAGTACTTC. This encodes CASSLAGTGSYEQYF.

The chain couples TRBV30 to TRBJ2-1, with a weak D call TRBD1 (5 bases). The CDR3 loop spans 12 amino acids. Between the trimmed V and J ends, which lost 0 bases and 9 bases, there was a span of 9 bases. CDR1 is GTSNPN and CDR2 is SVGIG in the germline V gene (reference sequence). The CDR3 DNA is TGTGCCTGGAGTGTGGGGCTTGGTGAGCAGTTCTTC. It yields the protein CAWSVGLGEQFF. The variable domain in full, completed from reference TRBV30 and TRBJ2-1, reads SQTIHQWPATLVQPVGSPLSLECTVEGTSNPNLYWYRQAAGRGLQLLFYSVGIGQISSEVPQNLSASRPQDRQFILSSKKLLLSDSGFYLCAWSVGLGEQFFGPGTRLTVL.

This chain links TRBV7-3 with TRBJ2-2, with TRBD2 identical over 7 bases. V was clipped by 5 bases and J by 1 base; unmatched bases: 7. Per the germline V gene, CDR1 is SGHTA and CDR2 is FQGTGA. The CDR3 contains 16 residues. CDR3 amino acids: CASSPGGTLNTGELFF. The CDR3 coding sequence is TGTGCCAGCAGCCCCGGGGGGACCTTGAACACCGGGGAGCTGTTTTTT. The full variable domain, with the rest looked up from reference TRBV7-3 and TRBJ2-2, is GAGVSQTPSNKVTEKGKYVELRCDPISGHTALYWYRQSLGQGPEFLIYFQGTGAADDSGLPNDRFFAVRPEGSVSTLKIQRTERGDSAVYLCASSPGGTLNTGELFFGEGSRLTVL.

This CDR3 is CASSSPPASNQPQHF. The CDR3 DNA reads TGTGCCAGCAGTAGCCCCCCGGCTAGCAATCAGCCCCAGCATTTT. This chain connects TRBV6-5 to TRBJ1-5; D is uncertain. CDR1 is MNHEY, CDR2 SVGAGI, per germline. Trimming removed 5 bases at V and 0 bases at J, with 11 bases between. This CDR3 is 15 amino acids long.

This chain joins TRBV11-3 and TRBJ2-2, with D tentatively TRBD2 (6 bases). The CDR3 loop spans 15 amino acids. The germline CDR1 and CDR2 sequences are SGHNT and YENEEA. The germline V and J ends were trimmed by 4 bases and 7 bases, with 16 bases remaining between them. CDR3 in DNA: TGTGCCAGCAGCTCCGGCGGCGGGGAGGTCGGGGAGCTGTTTTTT. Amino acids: CASSSGGGEVGELFF.

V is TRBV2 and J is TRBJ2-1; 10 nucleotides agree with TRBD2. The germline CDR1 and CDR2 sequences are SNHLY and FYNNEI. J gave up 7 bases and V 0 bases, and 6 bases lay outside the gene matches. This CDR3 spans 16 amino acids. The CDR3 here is CASSEALAGVGNEQFF. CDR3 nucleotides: TGTGCCAGCAGTGAAGCCCTAGCGGGAGTGGGTAATGAGCAGTTCTTC.

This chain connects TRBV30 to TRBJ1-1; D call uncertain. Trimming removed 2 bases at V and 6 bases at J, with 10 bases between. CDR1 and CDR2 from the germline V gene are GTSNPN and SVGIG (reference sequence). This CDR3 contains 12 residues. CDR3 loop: CAWSLGPSEAFF. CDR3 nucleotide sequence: TGTGCCTGGAGTCTGGGCCCGTCTGAAGCTTTCTTT.

The CDR3 is CASSRPQETQYF. CDR3 bases: TGTGCCAGCTCAAGGCCTCAAGAGACCCAGTACTTC. The chain uses TRBV18 and TRBJ2-5, with unresolved D. CDR3 size: 12 residues. V was pared by 5 bases and J by 2 bases, with 6 bases between. Germline V gene data show CDR1 as KGHSH and CDR2 as LQKENI.

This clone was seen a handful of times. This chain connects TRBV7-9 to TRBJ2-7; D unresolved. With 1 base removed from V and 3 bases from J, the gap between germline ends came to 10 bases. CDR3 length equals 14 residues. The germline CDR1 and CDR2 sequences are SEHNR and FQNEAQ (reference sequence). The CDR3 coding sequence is TGTGCCAGCAGCTTAGAGGGCAGACGCTACGAGCAGTACTTC. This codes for CASSLEGRRYEQYF.

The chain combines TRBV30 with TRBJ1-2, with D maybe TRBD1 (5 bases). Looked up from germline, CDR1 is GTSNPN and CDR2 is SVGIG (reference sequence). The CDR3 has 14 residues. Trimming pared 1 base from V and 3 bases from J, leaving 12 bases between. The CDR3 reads CAWSAGPGYYGYTF. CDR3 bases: TGTGCCTGGAGTGCCGGTCCAGGGTACTATGGCTACACCTTC.